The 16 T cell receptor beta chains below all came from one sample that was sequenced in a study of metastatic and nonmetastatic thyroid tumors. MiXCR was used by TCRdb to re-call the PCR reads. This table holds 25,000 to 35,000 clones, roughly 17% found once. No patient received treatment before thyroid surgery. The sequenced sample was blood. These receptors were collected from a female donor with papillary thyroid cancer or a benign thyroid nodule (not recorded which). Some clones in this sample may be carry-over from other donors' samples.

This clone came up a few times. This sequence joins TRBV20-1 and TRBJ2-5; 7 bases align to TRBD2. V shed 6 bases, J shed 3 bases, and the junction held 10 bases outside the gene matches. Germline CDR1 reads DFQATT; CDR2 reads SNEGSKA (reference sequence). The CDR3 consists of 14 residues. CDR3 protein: CSACWEGLEETQYF. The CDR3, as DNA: TGCAGTGCGTGTTGGGAGGGGCTCGAAGAGACCCAGTACTTC.

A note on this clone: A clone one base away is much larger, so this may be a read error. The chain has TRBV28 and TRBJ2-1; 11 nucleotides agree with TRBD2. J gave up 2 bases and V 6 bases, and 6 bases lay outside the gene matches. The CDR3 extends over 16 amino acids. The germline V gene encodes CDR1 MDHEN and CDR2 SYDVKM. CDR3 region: CASSQTSGAAYNEQFF. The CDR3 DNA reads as TGTGCCAGCAGCCAGACTAGCGGGGCCGCCTACAATGAGCAGTTCTTC. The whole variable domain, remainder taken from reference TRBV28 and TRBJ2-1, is DVKVTQSSRYLVKRTGEKVFLECVQDMDHENMFWYRQDPGLGLRLIYFSYDVKMKEKGDIPEGYSVSREKKERFSLILESASTNQTSMYLCASSQTSGAAYNEQFFGPGTRLTVL.

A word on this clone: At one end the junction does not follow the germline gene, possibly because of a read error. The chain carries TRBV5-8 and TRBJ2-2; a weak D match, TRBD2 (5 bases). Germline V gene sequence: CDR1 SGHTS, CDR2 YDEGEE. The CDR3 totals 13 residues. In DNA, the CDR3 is TGTGCCAGCATCTTGGGAGCCGCCGGGGAGCTGTTTTTT. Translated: CASILGAAGELFF. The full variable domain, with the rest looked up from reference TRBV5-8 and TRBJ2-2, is EAGVTQSPTHLIKTRGQQATLRCSPISGHTSVYWYQQALGLGLQFLLWYDEGEERNRGNFPPRFSGRQFPNYSSELNVNALELEDSALYLCASILGAAGELFFGEGSRLTVL.

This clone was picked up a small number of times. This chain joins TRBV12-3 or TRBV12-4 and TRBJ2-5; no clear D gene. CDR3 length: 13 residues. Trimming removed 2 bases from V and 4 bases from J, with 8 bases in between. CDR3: CASSLNLLETQYF. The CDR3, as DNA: TGTGCCAGCAGTTTAAATCTGCTAGAGACCCAGTACTTC.

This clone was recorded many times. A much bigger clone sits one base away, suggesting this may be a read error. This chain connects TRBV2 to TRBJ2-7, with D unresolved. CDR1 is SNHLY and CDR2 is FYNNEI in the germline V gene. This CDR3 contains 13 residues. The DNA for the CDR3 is TGTGCCAGCAGTGCACCTTTCTCCTACGAGCAGTGCTTC. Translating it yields CASSAPFSYEQCF.

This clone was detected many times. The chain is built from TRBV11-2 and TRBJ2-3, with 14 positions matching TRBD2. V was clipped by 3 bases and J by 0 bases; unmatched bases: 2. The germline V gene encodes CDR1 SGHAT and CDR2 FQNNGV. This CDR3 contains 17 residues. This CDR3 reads CASSFGTSGSSTDTQYF. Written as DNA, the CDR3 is TGTGCCAGCAGCTTCGGGACTAGCGGGAGTAGCACAGATACGCAGTATTTT.

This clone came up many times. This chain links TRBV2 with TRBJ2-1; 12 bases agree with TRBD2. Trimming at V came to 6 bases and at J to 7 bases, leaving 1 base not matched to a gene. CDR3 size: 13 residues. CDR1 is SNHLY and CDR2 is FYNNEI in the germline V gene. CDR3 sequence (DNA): TGTGCCAGCAGACTAGCGGGAGGTAATGAGCAGTTCTTC. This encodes CASRLAGGNEQFF.

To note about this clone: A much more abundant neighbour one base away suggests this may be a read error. The chain's CDR3 is CASIQGLTVRGTQYF. The CDR3 DNA reads TGTGCCAGCATCCAGGGATTAACTGTTCGGGGGACCCAGTACTTC. This sequence joins TRBV2 and TRBJ2-5; perhaps D is TRBD1 or TRBD2 (5 bases each). V lost 7 bases and J lost 7, with 22 bases in between. CDR1 is SNHLY, CDR2 FYNNEI, per germline. The CDR3 extends over 15 amino acids.

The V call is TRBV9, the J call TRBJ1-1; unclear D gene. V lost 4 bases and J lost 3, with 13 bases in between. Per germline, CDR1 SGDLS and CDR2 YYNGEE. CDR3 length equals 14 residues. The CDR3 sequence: CASSKRAGYTEAFF. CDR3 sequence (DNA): TGTGCCAGCAGCAAGAGGGCCGGATACACTGAAGCTTTCTTT.

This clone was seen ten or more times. The CDR3 nucleotides are TGCGCCAGCAGCTTGGATACTCCCCGGACAGGCTTGGAGCAGTACTTC. Its protein product is CASSLDTPRTGLEQYF. The V call is TRBV5-1, the J call TRBJ2-7, with 7 nucleotides matching TRBD1. The CDR3 is 16 amino acids. Germline trimming cut 0 bases from V and 7 bases from J; bases unmatched to any gene: 13. Per the germline V gene, CDR1 is SGHRS and CDR2 is YFSETQ.

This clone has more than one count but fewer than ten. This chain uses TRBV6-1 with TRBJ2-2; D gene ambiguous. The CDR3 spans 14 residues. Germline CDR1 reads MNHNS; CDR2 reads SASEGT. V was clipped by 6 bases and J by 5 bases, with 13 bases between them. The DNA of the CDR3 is TGTGCCAGCAGGCCCTCTGGTGGGACCGGGGAGCTGTTTTTT. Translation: CASRPSGGTGELFF.

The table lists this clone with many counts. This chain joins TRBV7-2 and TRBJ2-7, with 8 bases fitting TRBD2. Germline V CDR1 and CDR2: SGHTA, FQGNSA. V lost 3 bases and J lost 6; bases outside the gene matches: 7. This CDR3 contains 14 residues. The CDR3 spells CASSFIAGTAEQYF. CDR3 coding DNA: TGTGCCAGCAGCTTCATAGCGGGAACCGCCGAGCAGTACTTC. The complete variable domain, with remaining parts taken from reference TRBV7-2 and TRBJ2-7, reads GAGVSQSPSNKVTEKGKDVELRCDPISGHTALYWYRQSLGQGLEFLIYFQGNSAPDKSGLPSDRFSAERTGGSVSTLTIQRTQQEDSAVYLCASSFIAGTAEQYFGPGTRLTVT.

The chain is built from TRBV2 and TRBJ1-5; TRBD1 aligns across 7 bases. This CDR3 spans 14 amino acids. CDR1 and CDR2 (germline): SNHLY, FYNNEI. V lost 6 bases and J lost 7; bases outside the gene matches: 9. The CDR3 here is CASRRGQQEQPQHF. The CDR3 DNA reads TGTGCCAGCAGGAGGGGGCAGCAGGAACAGCCCCAGCATTTT. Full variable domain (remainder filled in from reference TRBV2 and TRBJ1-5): EPEVTQTPSHQVTQMGQEVILRCVPISNHLYFYWYRQILGQKVEFLVSFYNNEISEKSEIFDDQFSVERPDGSNFTLKIRSTKLEDSAMYFCASRRGQQEQPQHFGDGTRLSIL.

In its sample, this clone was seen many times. CDR3 nucleotides: TGTGCCAGCAGCGTGTCCGGCACTAATGAAAAACTGTTTTTT. Translated: CASSVSGTNEKLFF. The chain combines TRBV9 with TRBJ1-4; no clear D gene. The CDR3 is 14 amino acids. The ends were cut back, 2 bases at V and 2 bases at J, with 7 bases in the middle. CDR1 is SGDLS, CDR2 YYNGEE, per germline.

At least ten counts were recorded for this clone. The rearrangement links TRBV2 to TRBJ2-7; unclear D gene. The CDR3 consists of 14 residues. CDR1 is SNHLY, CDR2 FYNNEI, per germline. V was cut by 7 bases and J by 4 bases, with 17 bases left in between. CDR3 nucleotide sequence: TGTGCCAGCAATCGGGCAGGAACGTGGTACGAGCAGTACTTC. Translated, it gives CASNRAGTWYEQYF.

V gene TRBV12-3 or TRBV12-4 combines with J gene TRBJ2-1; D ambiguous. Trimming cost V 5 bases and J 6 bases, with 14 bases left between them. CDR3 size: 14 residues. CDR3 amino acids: CASSDRTGSNEQFF. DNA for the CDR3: TGTGCCAGCAGTGATCGGACGGGTTCCAATGAGCAGTTCTTC.